This is a list of T cell receptor beta chains from one sample in a study of cytomegalovirus exposure and HLA in healthy donors. The data were produced by immunoSEQ multiplex PCR, yet TCRdb's version contains in-frame clones alone and is incomplete. The table lists around 130,000 clones, 80% to 85% of them singletons. Material: PBMCs. All receptors come from a man younger than 35 in good health and CMV-seronegative. The CDR3 runs from the conserved cysteine through the conserved F or W. Each record gives: CDR3 protein, CDR3 DNA, CDR3 length, J gene, D gene, V gene, clone size. D genes are given only for firm matches. The listing skips clone size in some rows; elsewhere it reads once, few, many or a size class.

CDR3aa: CASSSVAGTALREQYF
CDR3nt: TGTGCCAGCAGCTCCGTAGCCGGGACAGCGCTTAGGGAGCAGTACTTC
len: 16
j_gene: TRBJ2-7
d_gene: TRBD1
v_gene: TRBV7-9
abundance: .

CDR3aa: CASSPTTRTDTTPIGYTF
CDR3nt: TGTGCCAGCAGCCCTACTACACGGACAGACACCACTCCTATAGGCTACACCTTC
len: 18
j_gene: TRBJ1-2
d_gene: .
v_gene: TRBV14
abundance: .

CDR3aa: CASRAGPTYGYTF
CDR3nt: TGTGCCAGCAGGGCGGGCCCCACCTATGGCTACACCTTC
len: 13
j_gene: TRBJ1-2
d_gene: .
v_gene: TRBV7-9
abundance: .

CDR3aa: CASSQPGTRVTEAFF
CDR3nt: TGTGCCAGCAGCCAACCCGGGACACGCGTGACTGAAGCTTTCTTT
len: 15
j_gene: TRBJ1-1
d_gene: .
v_gene: TRBV14
abundance: .

CDR3aa: CSVEGPNRDTGELFF
CDR3nt: TGCAGCGTTGAAGGCCCTAACAGGGATACCGGGGAGCTGTTTTTT
len: 15
j_gene: TRBJ2-2
d_gene: .
v_gene: TRBV29-1
abundance: .

CDR3aa: CSVIGATGELFF
CDR3nt: TGCAGCGTGATAGGGGCGACCGGGGAGCTGTTTTTT
len: 12
j_gene: TRBJ2-2
d_gene: .
v_gene: TRBV29-1
abundance: .

CDR3aa: CASMPRQGNSPLHF
CDR3nt: TGTGCCAGCATGCCCCGACAGGGCAATTCACCCCTCCACTTT
len: 14
j_gene: TRBJ1-6
d_gene: TRBD1
v_gene: TRBV2
abundance: .

CDR3aa: CSVVLARFSTDTQYF
CDR3nt: TGCAGCGTTGTACTCGCGCGGTTTAGCACAGATACGCAGTATTTT
len: 15
j_gene: TRBJ2-3
d_gene: .
v_gene: TRBV29-1
abundance: once

CDR3aa: CASSLASGNSPLHF
CDR3nt: TGTGCCAGCAGCTTAGCCTCCGGGAATTCACCCCTCCACTTT
len: 14
j_gene: TRBJ1-6
d_gene: .
v_gene: TRBV11-2
abundance: .

CDR3aa: CASSSGGGLSDDEQFF
CDR3nt: TGCGCCAGCAGCTCGGGGGGAGGGCTCTCCGACGATGAGCAGTTCTTC
len: 16
j_gene: TRBJ2-1
d_gene: TRBD2
v_gene: TRBV5-1
abundance: .

CDR3aa: CSVEDQVWIGQGQGYTF
CDR3nt: TGCAGCGTTGAAGATCAGGTTTGGATAGGACAGGGCCAGGGCTACACCTTC
len: 17
j_gene: TRBJ1-2
d_gene: TRBD1
v_gene: TRBV29-1
abundance: .

CDR3aa: CASSTPGFDRNTEAFF
CDR3nt: TGTGCCAGCTCAACCCCCGGTTTCGACAGGAACACTGAAGCTTTCTTT
len: 16
j_gene: TRBJ1-1
d_gene: .
v_gene: TRBV18
abundance: .

CDR3aa: CASSLQRAFF
CDR3nt: TGTGCCAGCAGCTTACAGAGGGCTTTCTTT
len: 10
j_gene: TRBJ1-1
d_gene: .
v_gene: TRBV7-9
abundance: .

CDR3aa: CASSEFGVLGGHTEAFF
CDR3nt: TGTGCCAGCAGTGAATTTGGCGTCTTGGGGGGACACACTGAAGCTTTCTTT
len: 17
j_gene: TRBJ1-1
d_gene: .
v_gene: TRBV25-1
abundance: .

CDR3aa: CASSYSNSGEQYF
CDR3nt: TGTGCCAGCAGTTACTCGAATAGCGGGGAGCAGTATTTT
len: 13
j_gene: TRBJ2-3
d_gene: TRBD2
v_gene: TRBV6-5
abundance: .

CDR3aa: CASSIVRSAQYGYTF
CDR3nt: TGTGCCAGTAGTATAGTCCGGAGTGCGCAGTATGGCTACACCTTC
len: 15
j_gene: TRBJ1-2
d_gene: .
v_gene: TRBV19
abundance: .

CDR3aa: CASSLGRSSNQPQHF
CDR3nt: TGTGCCAGCAGCTTAGGCCGGAGTAGCAATCAGCCCCAGCATTTT
len: 15
j_gene: TRBJ1-5
d_gene: .
v_gene: TRBV11-2
abundance: .

CDR3aa: CASSPTPGDTEAFF
CDR3nt: TGCGCCAGCAGCCCAACCCCAGGGGACACTGAAGCTTTCTTT
len: 14
j_gene: TRBJ1-1
d_gene: .
v_gene: TRBV5-1
abundance: .